This T cell receptor (beta chain) was captured by sequencing in a study of beta chain features in type 1 diabetes. Findings and caveats of the study: Moderately but significantly shorter TCRB CDR3s were found in Type 1 diabetes patients in all four CD4+ subsets.

The investigators reverse transcribed all of the isolated RNA, so they sequenced expressed TCRB transcripts. Roughly 3.5 million reads per sample were averaged for naive, central memory and regulatory samples. The assay was immunoSEQ multiplex PCR, and TCRdb's table has in-frame clones only and misses some. This sample has roughly 330,000 clones; around an eighth occur once, and the top ten carry about 0.016%. The V and J ends lost 5 bases and 3 bases, in that order; junction bases with no gene match: 15. CDR1 and CDR2 (germline): SGHTA, FQGNSA. CDR3 length: 19 residues. This clone was counted a few times. The antigen is unknown.

The chain combines TRBV7-2 with TRBJ2-3; 12 nucleotides match TRBD2. This TCR came from a woman under 30 with type 1 diabetes. The source material was naive CD4+ T cells from blood. The CDR3 spells CASSQTVERLAGETDTQYF. The CDR3 DNA follows: TGTGCCAGCAGCCAGACAGTAGAGCGACTAGCGGGAGAGACAGATACGCAGTATTTT.